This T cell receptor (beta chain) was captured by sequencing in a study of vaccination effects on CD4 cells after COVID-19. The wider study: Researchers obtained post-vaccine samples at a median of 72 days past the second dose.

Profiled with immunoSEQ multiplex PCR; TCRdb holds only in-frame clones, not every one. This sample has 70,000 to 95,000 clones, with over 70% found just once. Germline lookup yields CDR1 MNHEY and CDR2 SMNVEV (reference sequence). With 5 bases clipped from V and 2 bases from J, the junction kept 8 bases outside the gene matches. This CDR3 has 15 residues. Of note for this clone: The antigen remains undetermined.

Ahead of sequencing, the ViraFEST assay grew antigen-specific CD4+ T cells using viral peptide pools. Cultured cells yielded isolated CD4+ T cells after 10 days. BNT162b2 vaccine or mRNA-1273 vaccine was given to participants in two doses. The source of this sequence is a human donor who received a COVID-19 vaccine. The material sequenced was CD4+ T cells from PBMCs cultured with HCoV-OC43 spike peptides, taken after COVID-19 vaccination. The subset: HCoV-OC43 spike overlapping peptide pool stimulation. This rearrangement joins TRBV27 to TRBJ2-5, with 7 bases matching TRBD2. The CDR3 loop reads CASSRTPGGQETQYF. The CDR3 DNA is TGTGCCAGCAGTCGGACTCCCGGGGGGCAAGAGACCCAGTACTTC.